What follows is one T cell receptor (beta chain) and its context. Antigen unknown. Germline V lookup: CDR1 SNHLY, CDR2 FYNNEI. Trimming shortened V by 2 bases and J by 1 base, and 11 bases separated the two germline ends. The CDR3 extends over 15 amino acids. This sample was included in a study of TIL therapy for anti-PD-1-resistant metastatic lung cancer. The wider study: Most patients had lung adenocarcinoma. By whole-exome sequencing, median non-synonymous tumor mutation burden was over 1.2 mutations per megabase.

Findings and caveats of the study: Compared with baseline intratumoral T cells, expanded TIL cultures were more clonal and less diverse (6% vs 31%). This highly selected cohort may not generalize to typical lung cancer patients.

Sequencing used immunoSEQ v3. The protocol was immunoSEQ multiplex PCR, while the TCRdb copy is restricted to in-frame clones and leaves out a portion. Among over 20,000 clones, approximately 77% were seen once, and the ten largest hold over 7%. The time point was: pre-treatment sample, taken before nivolumab and TIL therapy. Tumor tissue came from excised metastases, mostly pleural nodules or supraclavicular lymph nodes. Specimen: tumor tissue, collected at baseline. The rearrangement joins TRBV2 to TRBJ1-2; tentatively, D is TRBD1 (6 bases). This TCR was recovered from a person aged 30 to 80 with non-small cell lung cancer. CDR3 region: CASSERAGVNYGYTF. For the CDR3, the DNA is TGTGCCAGCAGTGAAAGGGCAGGGGTTAACTATGGCTACACCTTC.